These 12 T cell receptor beta chains originate from one sample sequenced in a study of T cell responses to AZD1222 COVID-19 vaccine (dated by TCRdb to the early 2020s). The time point label here, explained by the study, means: baseline before first vaccination. The receptor library was made with the immunoSEQ multiplex PCR assay. TCRdb obtained this table from immuneACCESS and retained in-frame rearrangements with V and J assigned. These tables miss some clones; where compared with another copy, unresolved V genes account for less than half of the shortfall, and the remainder is unexplained. The sample table lists 120,000 or so clones, 90% of them with a count of one. Around 7.8% of the sample comes from the top ten. Sequencing was performed on peripheral blood, taken on day 0 of AZD1222 vaccination. Source of these receptors: an adult in good health.

V is TRBV28 and J is TRBJ2-5, with D possibly matching TRBD1 (5 bases). The germline V and J ends were trimmed by 3 bases and 2 bases, with 16 bases remaining between them. Germline loops: CDR1 MDHEN, CDR2 SYDVKM. This CDR3 region has 16 residues. The CDR3 reads CASSFRPRYRQETQYF. DNA of the CDR3: TGTGCCAGCAGTTTCCGGCCCCGGTACAGGCAAGAGACCCAGTACTTC. The full variable domain, completed using reference TRBV28 and TRBJ2-5, is DVKVTQSSRYLVKRTGEKVFLECVQDMDHENMFWYRQDPGLGLRLIYFSYDVKMKEKGDIPEGYSVSREKKERFSLILESASTNQTSMYLCASSFRPRYRQETQYFGPGTRLLVL.

V is TRBV29-1 and J is TRBJ1-2; tentative D call: TRBD1 (6 bases). The CDR3 covers 13 residues. Deletions cut 1 base from V and 5 bases from J, with 11 bases between. In germline, CDR1 is SQVTM, CDR2 ANQGSEA. The chain's CDR3 is CSVEAQGTYGYTF. As DNA, the CDR3 is TGCAGCGTTGAAGCGCAGGGGACATATGGCTACACCTTC.

This rearrangement joins TRBV4-3 to TRBJ2-7, with 9 bases aligning to TRBD1. The germline CDR1 and CDR2 sequences are LGHNA and YSLEER. The CDR3 is 15 residues long. V was pared by 1 base and J by 5 bases, with 6 bases of the junction left unmatched. CDR3 coding DNA: TGCGCCAGCAGCCAAGGAGACAGGGGGTACCACGAGCAGTACTTC. Its translation is CASSQGDRGYHEQYF.

The chain combines TRBV27 with TRBJ2-1, with 12 bases that match TRBD2. CDR3 length equals 13 residues. V lost 5 bases and J lost 13; bases outside the gene matches: 6. CDR1 is MNHEY and CDR2 is SMNVEV in the germline V gene (reference sequence). The CDR3 bases are TGTGCCAGCAGTGTGACTAGCGGGAGAATCCAGTTCTTC. The encoded protein is CASSVTSGRIQFF.

The J gene is TRBJ1-2, the V gene TRBV29-1; unclear D gene. The V end was cut by 3 bases, the J end by 4 bases, with 15 bases between. Per germline, CDR1 SQVTM and CDR2 ANQGSEA. The CDR3 covers 14 residues. The CDR3 coding sequence is TGCAGCGTTGAGGGTCAGAATTTAGGCTATGGCTACACCTTC. Amino acid sequence: CSVEGQNLGYGYTF.

The chain employs TRBV28 and TRBJ1-2, with a possible D match to TRBD1 (6 bases). The CDR3 consists of 13 residues. Germline V gene lookup returns CDR1 MDHEN and CDR2 SYDVKM. V lost 11 bases and J 3 bases, leaving 16 bases between the germline ends. CDR3 loop: CAWRGALDYGYTF. For the CDR3, the DNA is TGTGCCTGGCGGGGGGCTTTAGACTATGGCTACACCTTC.

The CDR3 DNA follows: TGTGCCAGCAGTTTAAGGCAGGGGGGTGAGACCCAGTACTTC. Protein: CASSLRQGGETQYF. The V call is TRBV28, the J call TRBJ2-5; D is perhaps TRBD1 (7 bases). The germline V gene has CDR1 MDHEN and CDR2 SYDVKM. The CDR3 is made up of 14 amino acids. V was pared by 2 bases and J by 5 bases, with 12 bases between.

This chain uses TRBV19 with TRBJ1-5; TRBD1 aligns across 8 bases. V lost 7 bases, J lost 3 bases, and 11 bases stayed unmatched. The germline V gene has CDR1 LNHDA and CDR2 SQIVND (reference sequence). This CDR3 is 16 amino acids long. The CDR3 loop reads CASIRSTGVFNQPQHF. DNA for the CDR3: TGTGCCAGTATTCGCTCGACAGGGGTTTTCAATCAGCCCCAGCATTTT.

The V gene is TRBV6-2 or TRBV6-3, the J gene TRBJ2-3, with a tentative D call TRBD2 (5 bases). CDR3 length: 15 residues. Per germline, CDR1 MNHEY and CDR2 SVGEGT. V was cut by 2 bases and J by 5 bases, with 14 bases left in between. The CDR3 spells CASSYRGRGRDTQYF. The CDR3 bases are TGTGCCAGCAGTTACAGAGGGAGAGGTCGAGATACGCAGTATTTT.

This sequence joins TRBV25-1 and TRBJ2-1; D might be TRBD2 (7 bases). CDR1 and CDR2 (germline): MGHDK, SYGVNS. This CDR3 has 17 amino acids. V lost 2 bases and J 5 bases, leaving 19 bases between the germline ends. CDR3: CASSERGRENYDNEQFF. CDR3 DNA: TGTGCCAGCAGTGAACGGGGGCGGGAGAACTACGACAATGAGCAGTTCTTC.

The chain combines TRBV2 with TRBJ1-1; no clear D gene. Per germline, CDR1 SNHLY and CDR2 FYNNEI. V lost 3 bases, J lost 1 base, and 6 bases lay in between. The length of the CDR3 is 13 residues. The CDR3 loop is CASSEYGNTEAFF. DNA of the CDR3: TGTGCCAGCAGTGAGTACGGGAACACTGAAGCTTTCTTT.

The CDR3 DNA follows: TGCGCCAGCAGCCAAGCCCTAACGGCCGGGACTAGCGGGAGTTGGGCAGATACGCAGTATTTT. Its protein product is CASSQALTAGTSGSWADTQYF. The chain has TRBV4-3 and TRBJ2-3; 14 bases map to TRBD2. V lost 1 base to trimming and J lost 4 bases; unmatched junction nucleotides: 16. Germline values: CDR1 LGHNA, CDR2 YSLEER. The CDR3 loop spans 21 amino acids.